This T cell receptor beta chain was sequenced for a study of T cells in women clearing cervical HPV infection. The CDR3 is made up of 13 amino acids. The germline V gene has CDR1 LNHDA and CDR2 SQIVND (reference sequence). As to this clone: The read ends 3 residues before the CDR3 terminus; that terminus is restored from the germline J gene.

Libraries were prepared by immunoSEQ multiplex PCR; TCRdb keeps only in-frame clonotypes and omits some of them. The sample has about 37,000 clones; the top ten hold 1.6%. The origin of this receptor is a woman between 18 and 70 years old with a cervical HPV16 infection that either progressed to CIN3+ or cleared (not recorded which). This sequence joins TRBV19 and TRBJ2-3; 7 nucleotides agree with TRBD2. The source material was blood buffy coat. CDR3 bases read: TGTGCCAGTAGACCTAGCGGACAAGAGACG. Its translation: CASRPSGQET. The entire CDR3 is CASRPSGQETQYF. Full variable domain (remainder filled in from reference TRBV19 and TRBJ2-3): DGGITQSPKYLFRKEGQNVTLSCEQNLNHDAMYWYRQDPGQGLRLIYYSQIVNDFQKGDIAEGYSVSREKKESFPLTVTSAQKNPTAFYLCASRPSGQETQYFGPGTRLTVL.